Below, 26 T cell receptor beta chains from the same sample are listed, as sequenced in a study of CD8+CD57+ T cells in acquired aplastic anemia. Genomic DNA constituted the template upon which TCR beta VDJ and CDR3 profiling was performed. TCRdb passed the reads through MiXCR, listing each CDR3 protein once. This table has about 160,000 distinct CDR3 sequences, less than 60% appearing once. An expansion of CD8+CD57+ cells by flow cytometry had been shown in patients chosen for sequencing. What was sequenced was sorted CD4+, CD8+, or CD8+CD57+ T cells (not recorded which) from PBMCs. Receptors originate from a human donor with aplastic anemia.

The chain carries TRBV25-1 and TRBJ1-1; D is possibly TRBD1 (5 bases). Trimming removed 8 bases from V and 0 bases from J, with 19 bases in between. The CDR3 loop spans 16 amino acids. Germline V gives CDR1 MGHDK, CDR2 SYGVNS. This chain's CDR3 is CASETSREGMNTEAFF. In nucleotides, the CDR3 is TGTGCCAGCGAAACTTCCAGGGAGGGGATGAACACTGAAGCTTTCTTT.

This clonotype was counted many times. This chain connects TRBV7-2 to TRBJ1-3; a possible D gene is TRBD1 (6 bases). The germline V gene encodes CDR1 SGHTA and CDR2 FQGNSA. Deletions cut 5 bases from V and 4 bases from J, with 15 bases between. The CDR3 is 15 amino acids. The CDR3 coding sequence is TGTGCCAGCAGCAGACCCGGGACACCGGGAAACACCATATATTTT. As protein: CASSRPGTPGNTIYF.

This clonotype was counted at least ten times. The chain joins TRBV5-1 to TRBJ1-1, with 8 bases lining up with TRBD1. The CDR3 sequence is 14 residues long. Unmatched junction bases numbered 13, after V lost 4 bases and J lost 11 bases. Germline CDR1 SGHRS, CDR2 YFSETQ. The CDR3 is CASSTRTGQAIAFF. DNA for the CDR3: TGCGCCAGCAGCACCAGGACAGGGCAAGCGATTGCTTTCTTT.

In this sample, this clonotype turned up many times. V usage is TRBV12-5 and J usage is TRBJ1-1, with no clear D. Germline CDR1 reads LGHNT; CDR2 reads FRNRAP. The V end lost 7 bases, the J end lost 1 base, and 10 bases lay between the germline ends. The CDR3 is 13 amino acids. Here the CDR3 reads CASDLKGNTEAFF. The CDR3 nucleotides read TGTGCTAGTGATCTGAAGGGGAACACTGAAGCTTTCTTT.

Worth noting for this clonotype: Relative to the germline gene, one junction end is altered; a read error may explain this. This chain uses TRBV2 with TRBJ1-2; the D is unclear. Germline CDR1 and CDR2: SNHLY and FYNNEI. The CDR3 sequence is 14 residues long. CDR3 bases: TGTGCCAGCAGCGAAGAGGGTTGGGTTATAGGCTACACCTTC. Its translation is CASSEEGWVIGYTF.

This clonotype was seen a handful of times. The V and J genes are TRBV25-1 and TRBJ2-1; TRBD2 matches at 9 bases. In germline, CDR1 is MGHDK, CDR2 SYGVNS. J was trimmed by 0 bases and V by 4 bases; bases with no gene match: 7. The CDR3 covers 17 residues. CDR3 sequence reads: CASSVSSGASSYNEQFF. CDR3 nucleotide sequence: TGTGCCAGCAGTGTCTCTAGCGGGGCGAGCTCCTACAATGAGCAGTTCTTC.

V and J are TRBV2 and TRBJ2-5; 7 nucleotides agree with TRBD1. The CDR3 totals 14 residues. The V gene's germline CDR1 is SNHLY and CDR2 FYNNEI. The ends lost 6 bases at V and 3 bases at J; junction bases unmatched: 7. CDR3 region: CASRTGTAKETQYF. The CDR3 DNA is TGTGCCAGCAGGACCGGGACAGCTAAAGAGACCCAGTACTTC. Together with reference TRBV2 and TRBJ2-5, the CDR3 gives the full variable domain: EPEVTQTPSHQVTQMGQEVILRCVPISNHLYFYWYRQILGQKVEFLVSFYNNEISEKSEIFDDQFSVERPDGSNFTLKIRSTKLEDSAMYFCASRTGTAKETQYFGPGTRLLVL.

V is TRBV2 and J is TRBJ1-2, with no clear D. The CDR3 covers 13 residues. V was trimmed by 3 bases and J by 2 bases, leaving 7 bases between them. Germline CDR1 and CDR2: SNHLY and FYNNEI. CDR3 region: CASSDEGNYGYTF. CDR3 nucleotide sequence: TGTGCCAGCAGTGACGAAGGGAACTATGGCTACACCTTC.

This clonotype was found many times. The rearrangement uses TRBV3-1 and TRBJ2-7, with D possibly matching TRBD2 (6 bases). CDR1 and CDR2 (germline): LGHDT, YNNKEL (reference sequence). The CDR3 loop spans 14 amino acids. V lost 4 bases and J lost 6, with 16 bases in between. CDR3 in amino acids: CASSRDLNPLEQYF. For the CDR3, the DNA is TGTGCCAGCAGCCGGGACTTGAACCCCCTCGAGCAGTACTTC.

This rearrangement joins TRBV24-1 to TRBJ2-5, with 9 bases matching TRBD1. CDR3 length: 14 amino acids. V shed 4 bases, J shed 5 bases, and the junction held 4 bases outside the gene matches. In germline, CDR1 is KGHDR, CDR2 SFDVKD. The CDR3 DNA follows: TGTGCCACCAGTGAGACAGGGGGTTGGGAGACCCAGTACTTC. It codes for CATSETGGWETQYF.

This clonotype has just a few counts. The chain links TRBV28 to TRBJ2-3; D may be TRBD1 (7 bases). Germline V gene data show CDR1 as MDHEN and CDR2 as SYDVKM. This CDR3 contains 16 residues. V was shortened by 10 bases and J by 5 bases, with 25 bases between the two germline ends. The CDR3, as DNA: TGTGCCACTGGGCCGGGGCAGGGGGGTTTCGGAGATACGCAGTATTTT. Encoded protein: CATGPGQGGFGDTQYF.

The gene calls are TRBV20-1 and TRBJ2-5; 12 bases align to TRBD2. Per germline, CDR1 DFQATT and CDR2 SNEGSKA (reference sequence). CDR3 length: 16 amino acids. The V gene end was trimmed by 3 bases and the J gene end by 0 bases; junction bases not matched to a gene: 5. The CDR3: CSARTWTSGDQETQYF. The CDR3 nucleotides are TGCAGTGCTAGGACTTGGACTAGCGGGGACCAAGAGACCCAGTACTTC.

This clonotype was detected ten times or more. This chain connects TRBV13 to TRBJ2-7, with TRBD1 as a possible D gene (5 bases). Trimming pared 4 bases from V and 7 bases from J, leaving 20 bases between. Germline assignment: CDR1 PRHDT and CDR2 FYEKMQ (reference sequence). The CDR3 consists of 15 residues. The DNA of the CDR3 is TGTGCCAGCAGCTCCTGGAATGGGGCGTCCTCAGAGCAGTACTTC. This sequence encodes CASSSWNGASSEQYF.

There are many counts of this clonotype. The V gene is TRBV29-1, the J gene TRBJ1-2, with D maybe TRBD1 (5 bases). Germline V gene data show CDR1 as SQVTM and CDR2 as ANQGSEA. The CDR3 has 11 residues. Trimming took 6 bases from V and 6 from J, leaving 11 bases between them. The chain's CDR3 is CSVGTGDGYTF. CDR3 DNA: TGCAGCGTGGGGACGGGGGATGGCTACACCTTC.

In its sample, this clonotype was seen a few times. A single base separates this from a much larger clone, so it may be a read error. V is TRBV10-1 and J is TRBJ2-5; D possibly uses TRBD1 or TRBD2 (5 bases each). The CDR3 is 19 residues long. V was shortened by 6 bases and J by 5 bases, with 31 bases between the two germline ends. CDR1 WNHNN and CDR2 SYGVQD come from the germline V gene (reference sequence). The CDR3 protein is CASRHFSRPVGGHRETQYF. The DNA of the CDR3 is TGCGCCAGCAGACATTTTTCGAGACCAGTTGGGGGTCATAGGGAGACCCAGTACTTC.

The chain employs TRBV7-2 and TRBJ2-7, with a possible D match to TRBD2 (5 bases). V lost 4 bases and J lost 2, with 12 bases in between. Germline V gene data show CDR1 as SGHTA and CDR2 as FQGNSA. This CDR3 has 14 amino acids. CDR3 sequence reads: CASSSMARAYEQYF. As DNA, the CDR3 is TGTGCCAGCAGCTCCATGGCGAGGGCCTACGAGCAGTACTTC.

V gene TRBV28 combines with J gene TRBJ1-4; D perhaps matches TRBD1 (5 bases). The CDR3 runs 14 residues. V lost 5 bases to trimming and J lost 7 bases, with 14 bases between them. Germline CDR1 MDHEN, CDR2 SYDVKM. The CDR3 DNA sequence: TGTGCCAGCAGTCATACAGGTACCGGTGAAAAACTGTTTTTT. It yields the protein CASSHTGTGEKLFF.

This chain links TRBV27 with TRBJ2-3; D not certain. CDR3 size: 14 residues. The germline V and J ends were trimmed by 6 bases and 6 bases, with 16 bases remaining between them. Germline lookup yields CDR1 MNHEY and CDR2 SMNVEV (reference sequence). CDR3 bases: TGTGCCAGCAGGCTCCGGGCCGGGTGGGATACGCAGTATTTT. Translating it yields CASRLRAGWDTQYF.

The table lists this clonotype with a count of one. The chain recombines TRBV10-3 with TRBJ2-5, with 7 bases aligning to TRBD2. CDR3 length: 14 amino acids. Germline V gene lookup returns CDR1 ENHRY and CDR2 SYGVKD. V lost 4 bases, J lost 3 bases, and 5 bases stayed unmatched. As DNA, the CDR3 is TGTGCCATCAGTGTATCAGGGAGGGAAGAGACCCAGTACTTC. Its translation is CAISVSGREETQYF.

This clonotype was counted at least ten times. The chain recombines TRBV16 with TRBJ1-6; D is possibly TRBD1 (5 bases). The germline CDR1 and CDR2 sequences are KGHSY and FQNENV. Trimming removed 2 bases at V and 4 bases at J, with 9 bases between. CDR3 length equals 15 residues. Here the CDR3 reads CASSQQGSYNSPLHF. CDR3 DNA: TGTGCCAGCAGCCAACAGGGAAGTTATAATTCACCCCTCCACTTT.

The chain employs TRBV10-2 and TRBJ2-1, with D possibly matching TRBD2 (6 bases). The CDR3 consists of 15 residues. Germline values: CDR1 WSHSY, CDR2 SAAADI. V was pared by 3 bases and J by 0 bases, with 9 bases between. CDR3 sequence: CASSDRESSYNEQFF. For the CDR3, the DNA is TGCGCCAGCAGTGATCGGGAGAGCTCCTACAATGAGCAGTTCTTC.

This clonotype was seen ten or more times. CDR3 residues: CASRARQGSSYNSPLHF. The CDR3 bases are TGTGCCAGCAGGGCCCGACAGGGGTCGTCCTATAATTCACCCCTCCACTTT. The chain joins TRBV12-3 or TRBV12-4 to TRBJ1-6, with 8 positions matching TRBD1. Trimming removed 6 bases from V and 1 base from J; junction bases left unmatched: 8. The CDR3 runs 17 residues.

This clonotype occurred many times. The V gene is TRBV20-1, the J gene TRBJ2-5, with 12 bases identical to TRBD2. Germline loops: CDR1 DFQATT, CDR2 SNEGSKA (reference sequence). Losses at the gene ends were 5 bases for V and 5 bases for J; bases not matched to a gene: 12. The CDR3 extends over 16 amino acids. The CDR3 nucleotides are TGCAGTGCTGGACTTTTAGCTAGCGGGAGGGGGGAGACCCAGTACTTC. This gives the protein CSAGLLASGRGETQYF.

The rearrangement links TRBV2 to TRBJ1-3; 8 nucleotides align to TRBD1. The CDR3 is 15 residues long. Germline V lookup: CDR1 SNHLY, CDR2 FYNNEI. The V segment lost 6 bases and the J segment 4 bases; nucleotides outside the gene matches: 8. In nucleotides, the CDR3 is TGTGCCAGCAGACCCCCCGGGACAGGCGGAAACACCATATATTTT. It specifies CASRPPGTGGNTIYF.

This clonotype was observed at least ten times. This chain joins TRBV7-2 and TRBJ2-7, with 9 bases fitting TRBD1. This CDR3 has 15 residues. V gave up 3 bases and J gave up 2 bases; unmatched junction bases: 5. Germline V lookup: CDR1 SGHTA, CDR2 FQGNSA. Here the CDR3 reads CASSLKGQGPYEQYF. The CDR3 bases are TGTGCCAGCAGCTTGAAGGGACAGGGTCCCTACGAGCAGTACTTC.

This clonotype occurred a few times. V gene TRBV7-9 combines with J gene TRBJ2-5; 11 bases are a match to TRBD1. CDR1 and CDR2 from the germline V gene are SEHNR and FQNEAQ (reference sequence). CDR3 length: 15 residues. V gave up 6 bases and J gave up 1 base; unmatched junction bases: 4. In nucleotides, the CDR3 is TGTGCCAGCAGTCCCGGGACAGGGGGCCAAGAGACCCAGTACTTC. Its protein is CASSPGTGGQETQYF.